The 26 T cell receptor beta chains given below trace back to one sample, sequenced in a study of CD8 T cells in ankylosing spondylitis. TCRdb itself ran the 5' RACE reads through MiXCR, one entry per CDR3 protein. This sample carries under 200,000 distinct CDR3 sequences, 11% of them seen once, and the ten largest clones take about 27%. Sequencing input: blood, either unsorted or a sorted T cell fraction (not recorded which). The origin of the receptors is a male donor with ankylosing spondylitis or in good health (not recorded which).

This chain joins TRBV11-2 and TRBJ1-2; D not certain. The length of the CDR3 is 15 residues. Germline values: CDR1 SGHAT, CDR2 FQNNGV. Trimming cost V 1 base and J 4 bases, with 13 bases left between them. This CDR3 reads CASSLGTLSLYGYTF. The CDR3 nucleotides are TGTGCCAGCAGCTTAGGGACCCTAAGTCTCTATGGCTACACCTTC.

This clonotype was seen ten or more times. The chain links TRBV18 to TRBJ2-1; 8 bases are shared with TRBD2. Unmatched junction bases numbered 14, after V lost 3 bases and J lost 10 bases. The CDR3 contains 16 residues. Germline CDR1 reads KGHSH; CDR2 reads LQKENI. The CDR3 loop reads CASSPYGGATRSEQFF. Written as DNA, the CDR3 is TGTGCCAGCTCACCCTACGGGGGGGCTACTCGTAGCGAGCAGTTCTTC.

The chain carries TRBV12-3 or TRBV12-4 and TRBJ2-7; 9 bases are a match to TRBD1. The CDR3 runs 15 residues. V lost 6 bases to trimming and J lost 2 bases; unmatched junction nucleotides: 8. CDR3 amino acids: CASRLTGGDPYEQYF. The CDR3 DNA reads as TGTGCCAGCAGGCTTACAGGGGGCGATCCCTACGAGCAGTACTTC.

This clonotype came up a few times. The chain uses TRBV6-2 or TRBV6-3 and TRBJ2-3; D gene unclear. CDR1 is MNHEY and CDR2 is SVGEGT in the germline V gene. The V gene lost 6 bases and the J gene lost 5 bases, with 12 bases spanning the gap. This CDR3 is built from 13 residues. The CDR3 region has the DNA TGTGCCAGCAGCTCCCGGGTGGGAGATACGCAGTATTTT. Translation gives CASSSRVGDTQYF.

This clonotype was seen many times. The chain uses TRBV5-1 and TRBJ2-3; 9 positions agree with TRBD2. CDR3 length: 16 residues. V trimming: 3 bases; J trimming: 3 bases; junction bases outside the gene matches: 8. Per the germline V gene, CDR1 is SGHRS and CDR2 is YFSETQ. CDR3: CASSYDLSGGTDTQYF. The CDR3 region has the DNA TGCGCCAGCAGCTACGACCTTAGCGGGGGAACAGATACGCAGTATTTT.

The chain combines TRBV7-2 with TRBJ2-1, with 14 bases fitting TRBD2. The CDR3 covers 18 residues. Germline V CDR1 and CDR2: SGHTA, FQGNSA. The V and J ends lost 3 bases and 2 bases, in that order; junction bases with no gene match: 6. Here the CDR3 DNA reads TGTGCCAGCAGCTTGCGACTAGCGGGGGGGCCGGCCTACAATGAGCAGTTCTTC. This codes for CASSLRLAGGPAYNEQFF.

This clonotype was picked up a small number of times. The CDR3 is CASSAVNTEAFF. The DNA of the CDR3 is TGTGCCAGCTCGGCGGTGAACACTGAAGCTTTCTTT. V gene TRBV18 combines with J gene TRBJ1-1; D ambiguous. Germline V gene lookup returns CDR1 KGHSH and CDR2 LQKENI. V was trimmed by 6 bases and J by 0 bases, leaving 5 bases between them. There are 12 residues in the CDR3.

As for this clonotype: A much more abundant neighbour one base away suggests this may be a read error. The chain employs TRBV15 and TRBJ2-7; 8 nucleotides agree with TRBD2. This CDR3 has 18 amino acids. Germline assignment: CDR1 LNHNV and CDR2 YYDKDF (reference sequence). Unmatched junction bases numbered 23, after V lost 7 bases and J lost 6 bases. In DNA, the CDR3 is TGTGCCACCATCGGAGGGGCTAGCGGGCGTAGCACCCTCCTCGAGCAGTACTTC. Amino acids: CATIGGASGRSTLLEQYF. The full variable domain, in which reference TRBV15 and TRBJ2-7 provide the parts outside the CDR3, is DAMVIQNPRYQVTQFGKPVTLSCSQTLNHNVMYWYQQKSSQAPKLLFHYYDKDFNNEADTPDNFQSRRPNTSFCFLDIRSPGLGDTAMYLCATIGGASGRSTLLEQYFGPGTRLTVT.

This clonotype was detected many times. The chain carries TRBV7-2 and TRBJ2-7; D perhaps matches TRBD2 (5 bases). V lost 5 bases, J lost 0 bases, and 17 bases lay in between. The CDR3 runs to 16 residues. Per the germline V gene, CDR1 is SGHTA and CDR2 is FQGNSA. The CDR3 nucleotides are TGTGCCAGCAGCCCCCGGAGGTGGGGAAGCTCCTACGAGCAGTACTTC. Its translation is CASSPRRWGSSYEQYF.

J is TRBJ2-1 and V is TRBV7-2, with 8 bases matching TRBD2. CDR1 and CDR2 from the germline V gene are SGHTA and FQGNSA. Trimming took 2 bases from V and 8 from J; bases not matched to a gene: 8. This CDR3 has 15 amino acids. The chain's CDR3 is CASSLLGGGPDEQFF. CDR3 sequence (DNA): TGTGCCAGCAGCTTATTAGGCGGGGGGCCGGATGAGCAGTTCTTC.

At least ten counts were recorded for this clonotype. This chain connects TRBV6-1 to TRBJ2-3, with 7 bases fitting TRBD2. The V gene end was trimmed by 6 bases and the J gene end by 0 bases; junction bases not matched to a gene: 6. CDR1 and CDR2 (germline): MNHNS, SASEGT. This CDR3 contains 15 residues. The CDR3 reads CASRLSGSSTDTQYF. The CDR3 bases are TGTGCCAGCAGACTTAGCGGGTCGAGCACAGATACGCAGTATTTT.

The rearrangement uses TRBV11-2 and TRBJ1-5, with 8 positions matching TRBD1. Per the germline V gene, CDR1 is SGHAT and CDR2 is FQNNGV. V trimming: 9 bases; J trimming: 4 bases; junction bases outside the gene matches: 11. The CDR3 extends over 15 amino acids. CDR3 nucleotide sequence: TGTGCCAGTGCTATGGACAGGGATTCTAATCAGCCCCAGCATTTT. Translating it yields CASAMDRDSNQPQHF.

This clonotype was counted at least ten times. The V call is TRBV29-1, the J call TRBJ2-1; D is uncertain. CDR3 size: 14 residues. V gave up 3 bases and J gave up 6 bases, with 15 bases separating them. Germline CDR1 SQVTM, CDR2 ANQGSEA. The CDR3, as DNA: TGCAGCGTTGAGAGAGATACCTCCCCCAATGAGCAGTTCTTC. Protein product: CSVERDTSPNEQFF.

In this sample, this clonotype turned up many times. This chain uses TRBV5-1 with TRBJ2-1, with 7 bases aligning to TRBD2. Germline values: CDR1 SGHRS, CDR2 YFSETQ. The length of the CDR3 is 16 residues. Trimming cost V 4 bases and J 0 bases; bases outside gene matches: 7. The CDR3 loop reads CASSREAGSSYNEQFF. CDR3 bases: TGCGCCAGCAGCCGTGAAGCGGGAAGCTCCTACAATGAGCAGTTCTTC.

The V call is TRBV15, the J call TRBJ1-6, with TRBD1 identical over 10 bases. Germline values: CDR1 LNHNV, CDR2 YYDKDF (reference sequence). Germline trimming cut 0 bases from V and 8 bases from J; bases unmatched to any gene: 13. The CDR3 consists of 19 residues. CDR3 amino acids: CATSRDLALGDRGDSPLHF. The DNA for the CDR3 is TGTGCCACCAGCAGAGATCTCGCCCTAGGGGACAGGGGCGATTCACCCCTCCACTTT.

The rearrangement uses TRBV7-2 and TRBJ1-5; D is uncertain. Trimming left V 1 base short and J 0 bases short, with 7 bases between. Germline CDR1 reads SGHTA; CDR2 reads FQGNSA. The CDR3 covers 15 residues. The CDR3 loop reads CASSLDFFSNQPQHF. CDR3 sequence (DNA): TGTGCCAGCAGCTTAGACTTCTTTAGCAATCAGCCCCAGCATTTT.

The chain is built from TRBV27 and TRBJ1-2, with 7 nucleotides matching TRBD1. Per germline, CDR1 MNHEY and CDR2 SMNVEV (reference sequence). The CDR3 is made up of 15 amino acids. V dropped 4 bases and J dropped 7; count of bases not matched to a gene: 12. In nucleotides, the CDR3 is TGTGCCAGCAGTTCCCAAGGGACAGTAACCGGTGGCTACACCTTC. It codes for CASSSQGTVTGGYTF.

This clonotype was counted at least ten times. The chain combines TRBV20-1 with TRBJ2-1, with D perhaps TRBD2 (6 bases). Trimming cost V 3 bases and J 6 bases, with 15 bases left between them. This CDR3 has 14 residues. Germline loops: CDR1 DFQATT, CDR2 SNEGSKA (reference sequence). CDR3 DNA sequence: TGCAGTGCTAGCGGGGGTACTAGCACCAATGAGCAGTTCTTC. This sequence encodes CSASGGTSTNEQFF.

The chain combines TRBV7-7 with TRBJ2-3, with D possibly TRBD1 on 7 matching bases. The CDR3 totals 15 residues. Per the germline V gene, CDR1 is SSHAT and CDR2 is FNYEAQ (reference sequence). The V gene lost 1 base and the J gene lost 2 bases, with 10 bases spanning the gap. The CDR3 coding sequence is TGTGCCAGCAGCTTAGGCAGGGGGGTCACAGATACGCAGTATTTT. Protein product: CASSLGRGVTDTQYF. The variable domain in full, completed from reference TRBV7-7 and TRBJ2-3, reads GAGVSQSPRYKVTKRGQDVTLRCDPISSHATLYWYQQALGQGPEFLTYFNYEAQPDKSGLPSDRFSAERPEGSISTLTIQRTEQRDSAMYRCASSLGRGVTDTQYFGPGTRLTVL.

This clonotype appeared a few times. This chain connects TRBV11-1 to TRBJ2-7; a possible D gene is TRBD2 (7 bases). Germline CDR1 and CDR2: SGHAT and FQDESV (reference sequence). CDR3 length: 18 residues. V lost 3 bases, J lost 0 bases, and 21 bases lay in between. The CDR3 region is CASSFKGGGGPSSYEQYF. The DNA for the CDR3 is TGTGCCAGCAGCTTCAAAGGCGGCGGGGGCCCGAGCTCCTACGAGCAGTACTTC.

CDR3 in amino acids: CASRHRGGTITDTQYF. The CDR3 region has the DNA TGTGCCAGCAGACATCGGGGGGGGACGATCACAGATACGCAGTATTTT. The chain joins TRBV7-8 to TRBJ2-3; TRBD2 matches 8 bases. The germline V gene has CDR1 SGHVS and CDR2 FQNEAQ. The trim removed 6 bases at V and 2 bases at J, leaving 10 bases unmatched. This CDR3 is built from 16 residues.

The chain joins TRBV7-2 to TRBJ2-1, with D possibly called TRBD1 or TRBD2 (5 bases each). Germline V gene data show CDR1 as SGHTA and CDR2 as FQGNSA. Trimming took off 2 bases at V and 7 bases at J, with 12 bases between the two ends. CDR3 length: 14 residues. CDR3 nucleotide sequence: TGTGCCAGCAGCTTAATAGCTGGGACGAATGAGCAGTTCTTC. This encodes CASSLIAGTNEQFF.

V is TRBV13 and J is TRBJ2-1, with 10 bases lining up with TRBD2. J gave up 8 bases and V 0 bases, and 4 bases lay outside the gene matches. Per germline, CDR1 PRHDT and CDR2 FYEKMQ (reference sequence). The CDR3 totals 15 residues. This CDR3 is CASSLGSSGGYEQFF. The CDR3 DNA is TGTGCCAGCAGCTTAGGTTCTAGCGGGGGCTATGAGCAGTTCTTC.

The chain links TRBV30 to TRBJ1-1; D is unresolved. There are 13 residues in the CDR3. Looked up from germline, CDR1 is GTSNPN and CDR2 is SVGIG (reference sequence). The ends were cut back, 2 bases at V and 1 base at J, with 8 bases in the middle. CDR3 amino acids: CAWSSGGNTEAFF. DNA of the CDR3: TGTGCCTGGAGTTCGGGTGGGAACACTGAAGCTTTCTTT. Full variable domain (rest looked up from reference TRBV30 and TRBJ1-1): SQTIHQWPATLVQPVGSPLSLECTVEGTSNPNLYWYRQAAGRGLQLLFYSVGIGQISSEVPQNLSASRPQDRQFILSSKKLLLSDSGFYLCAWSSGGNTEAFFGQGTRLTVV.

As regards this clonotype: This may come from a read error, since a much larger clone is one base off. The chain has TRBV6-5 and TRBJ2-3, with TRBD2 identical over 9 bases. The V gene's germline CDR1 is MNHEY and CDR2 SVGAGI. Trimming removed 4 bases from V and 2 bases from J; junction bases left unmatched: 13. CDR3 length: 18 amino acids. The CDR3, as DNA: TGTGCCAGCAGTTCCGGAGGCTTAGCGGGGGCCGTCACAGATACGCAGTATTTT. This codes for CASSSGGLAGAVTDTQYF.

This clonotype was observed at least ten times. The chain combines TRBV5-1 with TRBJ2-3; 10 bases line up with TRBD2. V dropped 4 bases and J dropped 0; count of bases not matched to a gene: 20. Germline V lookup: CDR1 SGHRS, CDR2 YFSETQ. The CDR3 extends over 21 amino acids. CDR3 sequence: CASSLGYTSGDLLSSTDTQYF. DNA of the CDR3: TGCGCCAGCAGCCTCGGTTATACTAGCGGGGACCTCCTATCTAGCACAGATACGCAGTATTTT. Filled out from reference TRBV5-1 and TRBJ2-3, the complete variable domain reads KAGVTQTPRYLIKTRGQQVTLSCSPISGHRSVSWYQQTPGQGLQFLFEYFSETQRNKGNFPGRFSGRQFSNSRSEMNVSTLELGDSALYLCASSLGYTSGDLLSSTDTQYFGPGTRLTVL.